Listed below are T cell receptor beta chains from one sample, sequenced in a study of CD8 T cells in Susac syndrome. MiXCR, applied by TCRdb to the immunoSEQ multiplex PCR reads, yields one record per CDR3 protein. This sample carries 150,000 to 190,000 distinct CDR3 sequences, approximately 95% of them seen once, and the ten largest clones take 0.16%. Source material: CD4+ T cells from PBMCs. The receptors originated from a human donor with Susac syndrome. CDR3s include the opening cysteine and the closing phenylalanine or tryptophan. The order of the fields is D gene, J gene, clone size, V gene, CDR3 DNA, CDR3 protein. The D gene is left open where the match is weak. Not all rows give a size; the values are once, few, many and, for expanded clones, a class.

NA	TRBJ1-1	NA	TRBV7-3	TGTGCCAGCAGCTTAACTACGGTGAACACTGAAGCTTTCTTT	CASSLTTVNTEAFF
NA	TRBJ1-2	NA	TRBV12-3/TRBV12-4	TGTGCCAGCAGCCCCTACGGGGTTCATGGGGGCCACTATGGCTACACCTTC	CASSPYGVHGGHYGYTF
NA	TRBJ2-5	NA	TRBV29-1	TGCAGCCTCAGAATCGGAGAGACCCAGTACTTC	CSLRIGETQYF
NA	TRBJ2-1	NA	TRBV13	TGTGCCAGCAGCTTACCTCAGACACATAACAATGAGCAGTTCTTC	CASSLPQTHNNEQFF
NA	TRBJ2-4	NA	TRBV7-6	TGTGCCCTACCCCAAGGGGGTGGAAGCATTCAGTACTTC	CALPQGGGSIQYF
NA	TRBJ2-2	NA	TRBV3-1	TGTGCCAGCAGGCCTCACACCGGGGAGCTGTTTTTT	CASRPHTGELFF
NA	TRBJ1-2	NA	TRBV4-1	TGCGCCAGCAGCCAAGACTTTCCAGGGGCCCCAAATGGCTACACCTTC	CASSQDFPGAPNGYTF
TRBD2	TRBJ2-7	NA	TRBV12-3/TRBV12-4	TGTGCCAGCAACTTAGCGGGGGGGCTTTACGAGCAGTACTTC	CASNLAGGLYEQYF
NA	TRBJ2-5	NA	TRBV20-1	TGCAGTGCTGAGATTAACAGGGGCGCGGGGGGTCGGTACCAAGAGACCCAGTACTTC	CSAEINRGAGGRYQETQYF
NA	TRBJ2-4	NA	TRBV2	TGTGCCAGCAGTGTTAGCGTTCAGTACTTC	CASSVSVQYF
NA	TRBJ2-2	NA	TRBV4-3	TGCGCCAGCAGCCAAGAGTTCGAGCTCGCCGGGGAGCTGTTTTTT	CASSQEFELAGELFF
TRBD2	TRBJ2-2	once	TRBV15	TGTGCCACCAGCAGAGAACGGGGGGACACCGGGGAGCTGTTTTTT	CATSRERGDTGELFF
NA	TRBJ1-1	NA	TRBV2	TGTGCCAGCAATGAACAGAACACTGAAGCTTTCTTT	CASNEQNTEAFF
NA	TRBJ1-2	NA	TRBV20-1	TGCAGTGCTAGACACCGGGGCGCGAGCTATGGCTACACCTTC	CSARHRGASYGYTF
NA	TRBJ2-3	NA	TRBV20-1	TGCAGTGCTAGTATCCCAGACCCAGATACGCAGTATTTT	CSASIPDPDTQYF
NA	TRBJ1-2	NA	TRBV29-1	TGCAGCGTTGGGACTTATAACTATGGCTACACCTTC	CSVGTYNYGYTF
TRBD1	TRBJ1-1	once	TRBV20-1	TGCAGTGCTCTCAAGACCGGGACAGCTGAAGCTTTCTTT	CSALKTGTAEAFF
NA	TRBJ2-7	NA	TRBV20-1	TGCAGTGGCTCGGGCCGGGGAAGGTACGAGCAGTACTTC	CSGSGRGRYEQYF
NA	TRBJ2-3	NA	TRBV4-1	TGCGCCAGCAGCCAAGAAGGGGGGGGCGCGGTTACAGATACGCAGTATTTT	CASSQEGGGAVTDTQYF
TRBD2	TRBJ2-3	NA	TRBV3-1	TGTGCCAGCAGCCACCTAGCGGCAGATACGCAGTATTTT	CASSHLAADTQYF
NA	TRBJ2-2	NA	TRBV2	TGTGCCAGCAGTGAAGCGCTAGCCGGGGAGCTGTTTTTT	CASSEALAGELFF
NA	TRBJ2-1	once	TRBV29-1	TGCAGCGTCACACCAGTGGACGAGCAGTTCTTC	CSVTPVDEQFF
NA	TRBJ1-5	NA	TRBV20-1	TGCAGTGCCGGGGGGGCCCCCTCTTATAGCAATCAGCCCCAGCATTTT	CSAGGAPSYSNQPQHF
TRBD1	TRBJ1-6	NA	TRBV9	TGTGCCAGCAGCGTAGGGACAGGGAATTCACCCCTCCACTTT	CASSVGTGNSPLHF
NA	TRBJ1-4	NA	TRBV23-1	TGCGCCAGCAGTCAATCGAAGATGGGGGGAGAAAAACTGTTTTTT	CASSQSKMGGEKLFF
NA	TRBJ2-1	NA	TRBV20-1	TGCAGTGCTAGAGTACCATCAGGGAGCTCCTACAATGAGCAGTTCTTC	CSARVPSGSSYNEQFF
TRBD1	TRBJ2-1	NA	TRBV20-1	TGCAGTGCTAGAGATGGGACAGCCTACAATGAGCAGTTCTTC	CSARDGTAYNEQFF
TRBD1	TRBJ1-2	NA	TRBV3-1	TGTGCCAGCAGCCGGGGACAGGGGGCTTATGGCTACACCTTC	CASSRGQGAYGYTF
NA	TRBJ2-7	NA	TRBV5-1	TGCGCCAGCAGCTTCAGGGGGGACGAGCAGTACTTC	CASSFRGDEQYF
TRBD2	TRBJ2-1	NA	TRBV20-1	TGCAGTGCTAGAGTGGCGGGGGGGATTAATGAGCAGTTCTTC	CSARVAGGINEQFF
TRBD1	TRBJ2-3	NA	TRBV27	TGTGCCAGCAGTCCGTCTTACAGGGGAGCGCAGTATTTT	CASSPSYRGAQYF
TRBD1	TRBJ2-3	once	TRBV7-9	TGTGCCAGCAGCTCCGAGACAGGGATCACAGATACGCAGTATTTT	CASSSETGITDTQYF
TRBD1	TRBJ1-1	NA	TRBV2	TGTGCCAGCAGTAGGGGGACAGTAGAAGCTTTCTTT	CASSRGTVEAFF
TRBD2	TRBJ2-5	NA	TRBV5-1	TGCGCCAGCAGCTACGGGGGGGCACGGGAGACCCAGTACTTC	CASSYGGARETQYF
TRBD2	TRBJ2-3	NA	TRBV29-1	TGCAGCGTCGGGACTAGCGCAGATACGCAGTATTTT	CSVGTSADTQYF
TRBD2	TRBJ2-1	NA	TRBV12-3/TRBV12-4	TGTGCCAGCAGTTCCTCGGGGGGGATCGGTGAGCAGTTCTTC	CASSSSGGIGEQFF
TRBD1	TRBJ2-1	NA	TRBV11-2	TGTGCCAGCAGCTTAACCGCGGGACAGGGGGCGAATGAGCAGTTCTTC	CASSLTAGQGANEQFF
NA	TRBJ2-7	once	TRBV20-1	TGCAGTGCTAGAAGTGGGGACCCATACGAGCAGTACTTC	CSARSGDPYEQYF
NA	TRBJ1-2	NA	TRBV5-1	TGCGCCAGCAGCTTGGAGGGGAGTCCTAACTATGGCTACACCTTC	CASSLEGSPNYGYTF
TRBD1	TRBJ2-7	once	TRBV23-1	TGCGCCAGCAGCCCGGACAGGGATAGGTACGAGCAGTACTTC	CASSPDRDRYEQYF
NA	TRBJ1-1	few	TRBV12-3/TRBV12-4	TGTGCCAGCAGGGAATACTGGGAGGGGGGCAACACTGAAGCTTTCTTT	CASREYWEGGNTEAFF
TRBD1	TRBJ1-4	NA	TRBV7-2	TGTGCCAGCAGCCCGACAGGGCTCGTCAAGACCGAAAAACTGTTTTTT	CASSPTGLVKTEKLFF
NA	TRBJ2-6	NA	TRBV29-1	TGCAGCGTTGATCAGGAAAATGGGGCCAACGTCCTGACTTTC	CSVDQENGANVLTF
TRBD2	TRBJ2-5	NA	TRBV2	TGTGCCAGCAGCGCCCACCTCGGACTAGCTGAGGAGACCCAGTACTTC	CASSAHLGLAEETQYF
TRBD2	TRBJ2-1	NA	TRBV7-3	TGTGCCAGCAGCTCTAGCGGGGGGGCCTACAATGAGCAGTTCTTC	CASSSSGGAYNEQFF
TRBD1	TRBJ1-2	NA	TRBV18	TGTGCCAGCTCACCACCGGGACAGAAAAACTATGGCTACACCTTC	CASSPPGQKNYGYTF
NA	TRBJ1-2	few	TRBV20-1	TGCAGTGCTAGTCAGGGAACCTATGGCTACACCTTC	CSASQGTYGYTF
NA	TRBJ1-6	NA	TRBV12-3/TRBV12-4	TGTGCCAGCAGTTTACTGGGGCAGGATTCACCCCTCCACTTT	CASSLLGQDSPLHF
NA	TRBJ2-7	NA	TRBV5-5	TGTGCCAGCAGCCTTTCAATTAGCGGGACAGGGCTCTACGAGCAGTACTTC	CASSLSISGTGLYEQYF
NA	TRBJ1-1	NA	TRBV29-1	TGCAGCGGACAACAGGGCTTAGGCACTGAAGCTTTCTTT	CSGQQGLGTEAFF
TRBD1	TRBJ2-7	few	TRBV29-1	TGCAGCGTGGGACAGGGAGAGTCGTGGTCCTACGAGCAGTACTTC	CSVGQGESWSYEQYF
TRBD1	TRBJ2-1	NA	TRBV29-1	TGCAGCGTTGAGACAGGGGTTTACAATGAGCAGTTCTTC	CSVETGVYNEQFF